This T cell receptor (beta chain) comes out of a study of T cell responses to AZD1222 COVID-19 vaccine. Study context: Researchers grouped second doses given at about 4 or about 12 weeks into one pool.

The study's findings and limits: Clonal diversity was possibly underestimated, and white British individuals and females predominated among donors.

TCRdb's table, derived via immunoSEQ multiplex PCR, lists solely in-frame clones and lacks some. The table records roughly 150,000 clones, over 90% of them present only once. Regarding this clone: The target antigen is unknown.

After removal of 5 bases from V and 4 bases from J, the junction contained 10 bases not matched to a gene. The germline CDR1 and CDR2 sequences are SGHAT and FQNNGV. The CDR3 runs to 16 residues. The sequence came from an adult in good health. The chain recombines TRBV11-2 with TRBJ2-5; TRBD2 matches at 10 bases. The sample was peripheral blood, taken on day 0 of AZD1222 vaccination. The CDR3 DNA is TGTGCCAGCAGCCCCTCACTAGCGGGAAGTTTAGAGACCCAGTACTTC. Encoded protein: CASSPSLAGSLETQYF.